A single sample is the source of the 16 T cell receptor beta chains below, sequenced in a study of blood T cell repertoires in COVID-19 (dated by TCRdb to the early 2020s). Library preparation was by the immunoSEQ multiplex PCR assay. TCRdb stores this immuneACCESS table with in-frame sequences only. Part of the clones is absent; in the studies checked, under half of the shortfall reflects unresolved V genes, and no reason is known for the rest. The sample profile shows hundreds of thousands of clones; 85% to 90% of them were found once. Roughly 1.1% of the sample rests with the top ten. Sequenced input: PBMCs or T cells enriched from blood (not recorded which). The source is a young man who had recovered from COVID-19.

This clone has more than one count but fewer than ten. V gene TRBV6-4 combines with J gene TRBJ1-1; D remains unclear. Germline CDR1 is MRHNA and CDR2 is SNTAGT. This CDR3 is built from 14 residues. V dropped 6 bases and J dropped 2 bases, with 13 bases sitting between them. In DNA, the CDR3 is TGTGCCAGCAGCGTGACTGCGGGCAACACTGAAGCTTTCTTT. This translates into CASSVTAGNTEAFF.

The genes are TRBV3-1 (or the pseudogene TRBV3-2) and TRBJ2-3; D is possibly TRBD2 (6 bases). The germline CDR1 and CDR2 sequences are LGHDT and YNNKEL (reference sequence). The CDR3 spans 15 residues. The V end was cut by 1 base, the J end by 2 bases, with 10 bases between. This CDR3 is CASSQGGGITDTQYF. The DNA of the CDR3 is TGTGCCAGCAGCCAAGGTGGGGGGATCACAGATACGCAGTATTTT.

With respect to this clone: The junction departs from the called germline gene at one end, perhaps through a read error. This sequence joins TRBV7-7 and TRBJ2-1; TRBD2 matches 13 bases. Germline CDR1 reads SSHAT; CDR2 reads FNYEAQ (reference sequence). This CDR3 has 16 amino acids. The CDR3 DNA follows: TGTGCTAGCAGCAGGACTAGCGGGAGCTCCTACAATGAGCAGTTCTTC. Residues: CASSRTSGSSYNEQFF.

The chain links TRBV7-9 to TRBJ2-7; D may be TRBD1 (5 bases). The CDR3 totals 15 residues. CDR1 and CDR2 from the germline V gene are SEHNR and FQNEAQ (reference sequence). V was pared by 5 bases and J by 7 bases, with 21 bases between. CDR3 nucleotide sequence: TGTGCCAGCAGCATCTCCAGGGTGGCAGGTGGAGAGCAGTACTTC. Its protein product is CASSISRVAGGEQYF.

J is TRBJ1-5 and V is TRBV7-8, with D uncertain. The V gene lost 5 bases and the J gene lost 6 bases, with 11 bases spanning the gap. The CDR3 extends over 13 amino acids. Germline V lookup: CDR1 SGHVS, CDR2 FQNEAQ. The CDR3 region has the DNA TGTGCCAGCAGCCTCGAGCTGTTTCAGCCCCAGCATTTT. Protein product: CASSLELFQPQHF.

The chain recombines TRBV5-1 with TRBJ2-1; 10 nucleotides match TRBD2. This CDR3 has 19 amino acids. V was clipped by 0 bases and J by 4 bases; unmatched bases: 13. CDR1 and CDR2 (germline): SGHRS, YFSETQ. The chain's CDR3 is CASSLDPPLLAGAYNEQFF. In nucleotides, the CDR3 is TGCGCCAGCAGCTTGGATCCCCCCCTTCTAGCGGGAGCTTACAATGAGCAGTTCTTC.

CDR3 DNA sequence: TGTGCCAGCAGCCTCGGACTAGCGGGTGAGCAGTTCTTC. As protein: CASSLGLAGEQFF. The V gene is TRBV7-3, the J gene TRBJ2-1, with 11 bases identical to TRBD2. The V segment lost 5 bases and the J segment 9 bases; nucleotides outside the gene matches: 3. CDR1 is SGHTA, CDR2 FQGTGA, per germline. The CDR3 length is 13 residues.

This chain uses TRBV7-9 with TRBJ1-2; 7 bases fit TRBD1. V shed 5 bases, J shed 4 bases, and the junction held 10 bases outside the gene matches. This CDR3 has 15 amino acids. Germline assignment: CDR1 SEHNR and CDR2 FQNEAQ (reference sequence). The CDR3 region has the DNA TGTGCCAGCAGCGAAGGGTCGGGACAGCCCTATGGCTACACCTTC. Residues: CASSEGSGQPYGYTF. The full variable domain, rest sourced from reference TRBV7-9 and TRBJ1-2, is DTGVSQNPRHKITKRGQNVTFRCDPISEHNRLYWYRQTLGQGPEFLTYFQNEAQLEKSRLLSDRFSAERPKGSFSTLEIQRTEQGDSAMYLCASSEGSGQPYGYTFGSGTRLTVV.

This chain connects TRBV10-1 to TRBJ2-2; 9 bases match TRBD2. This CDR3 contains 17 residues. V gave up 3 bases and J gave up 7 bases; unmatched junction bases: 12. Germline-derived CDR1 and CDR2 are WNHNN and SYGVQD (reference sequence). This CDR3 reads CASSDGGGGRADGELFF. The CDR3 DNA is TGCGCCAGCAGTGATGGGGGAGGCGGGAGGGCCGACGGGGAGCTGTTTTTT.

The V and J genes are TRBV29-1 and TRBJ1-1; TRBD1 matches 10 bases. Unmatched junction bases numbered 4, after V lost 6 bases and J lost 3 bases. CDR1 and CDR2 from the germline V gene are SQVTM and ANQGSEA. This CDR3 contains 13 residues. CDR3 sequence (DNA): TGCAGCGTCGGAGACAGGGGGCACACTGAAGCTTTCTTT. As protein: CSVGDRGHTEAFF.

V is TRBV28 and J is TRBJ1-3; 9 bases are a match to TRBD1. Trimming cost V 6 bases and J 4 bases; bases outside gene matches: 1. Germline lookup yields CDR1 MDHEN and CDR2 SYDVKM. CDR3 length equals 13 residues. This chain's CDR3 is CASRGQGGNTIYF. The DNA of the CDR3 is TGTGCCAGCAGGGGACAGGGCGGAAACACCATATATTTT.

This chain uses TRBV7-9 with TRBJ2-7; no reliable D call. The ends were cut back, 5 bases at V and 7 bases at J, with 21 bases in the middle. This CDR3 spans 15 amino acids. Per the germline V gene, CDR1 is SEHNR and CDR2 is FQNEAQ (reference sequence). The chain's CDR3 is CASSIGGTTLREQYF. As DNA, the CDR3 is TGTGCCAGCAGCATAGGCGGCACAACCCTACGGGAGCAGTACTTC.

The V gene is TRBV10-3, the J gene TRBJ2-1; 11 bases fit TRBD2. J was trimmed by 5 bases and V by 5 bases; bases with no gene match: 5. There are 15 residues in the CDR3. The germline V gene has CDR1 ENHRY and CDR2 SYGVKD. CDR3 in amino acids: CAISPTSGGNNEQFF. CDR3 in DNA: TGTGCCATCAGTCCCACTAGCGGGGGAAACAATGAGCAGTTCTTC.

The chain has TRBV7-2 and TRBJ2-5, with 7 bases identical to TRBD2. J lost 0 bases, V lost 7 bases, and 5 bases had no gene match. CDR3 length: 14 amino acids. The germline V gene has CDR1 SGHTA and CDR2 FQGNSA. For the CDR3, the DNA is TGTGCCAGCACCTACGGGGGGTACCAAGAGACCCAGTACTTC. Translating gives CASTYGGYQETQYF.

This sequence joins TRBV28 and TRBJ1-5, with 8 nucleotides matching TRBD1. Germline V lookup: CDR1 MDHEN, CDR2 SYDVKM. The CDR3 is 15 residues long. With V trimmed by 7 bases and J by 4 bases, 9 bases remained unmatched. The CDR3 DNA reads TGTGCCAGCACCTCAGGACAGGGCAGTAATCAGCCCCAGCATTTT. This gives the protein CASTSGQGSNQPQHF.

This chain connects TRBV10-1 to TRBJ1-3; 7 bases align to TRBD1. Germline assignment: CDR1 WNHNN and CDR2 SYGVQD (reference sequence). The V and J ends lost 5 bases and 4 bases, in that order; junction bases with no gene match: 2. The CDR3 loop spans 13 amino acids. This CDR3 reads CASSRDRGNTIYF. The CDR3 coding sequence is TGCGCCAGCAGTCGGGACAGAGGAAACACCATATATTTT.